The 3 T cell receptor beta chains reported below all come from one sample, sequenced in a study of T cell responses to AZD1222 COVID-19 vaccine. Sequencing used immunoSEQ multiplex PCR; TCRdb keeps in-frame clones, though not all of them. The table has over 100,000 clones, approximately 81% seen once. Sequenced material: peripheral blood, taken on day 0 of AZD1222 vaccination. The receptors stem from an adult in good health.

V usage is TRBV27 and J usage is TRBJ1-1; 9 bases agree with TRBD1. The germline V gene has CDR1 MNHEY and CDR2 SMNVEV (reference sequence). The CDR3 consists of 17 residues. The V and J ends lost 5 bases and 2 bases, in that order; junction bases with no gene match: 12. CDR3 sequence (DNA): TGTGCCAGCAGTATAAATCCTCCGGGACAGGGAAACACTGAAGCTTTCTTT. Translated: CASSINPPGQGNTEAFF.

V usage is TRBV5-4 and J usage is TRBJ2-1; no clear D. Germline CDR1 is SGHNT and CDR2 is YYREEE (reference sequence). V lost 4 bases, J lost 9 bases, and 20 bases lay in between. The CDR3 spans 15 residues. The CDR3 coding sequence is TGTGCCAGCAGCCCGGAACGGAACATTCTCATTGAGCAGTTCTTC. This translates into CASSPERNILIEQFF.

The chain joins TRBV5-4 to TRBJ2-2; 8 bases agree with TRBD2. CDR1 SGHNT and CDR2 YYREEE come from the germline V gene (reference sequence). This CDR3 is 16 amino acids long. Trimming at V came to 2 bases and at J to 0 bases, leaving 3 bases not matched to a gene. The CDR3 region is CASSFYSGTNTGELFF. CDR3 DNA sequence: TGTGCCAGCAGCTTCTATAGCGGGACGAACACCGGGGAGCTGTTTTTT.